The 21 T cell receptor beta chains below all came from one sample that was sequenced in a study of blood T cell repertoires in COVID-19. Produced via immunoSEQ multiplex PCR; TCRdb's table is partial and in-frame only. The table lists tens of thousands of clones, over 70% of them singletons. Sequenced sample: peripheral blood. The receptors were sampled from a woman between 50 and 59 years old with acute or convalescent COVID-19.

The CDR3, as DNA: TGTGCCAGCAGCTTACTCAGCGGGGGGGCAGGAGATACGCAGTATTTT. Amino acid sequence: CASSLLSGGAGDTQYF. The rearrangement joins TRBV7-9 to TRBJ2-3; TRBD2 agrees at 10 bases. Germline V gives CDR1 SEHNR, CDR2 FQNEAQ (reference sequence). V lost 2 bases, J lost 5 bases, and 7 bases stayed unmatched. This CDR3 comprises 16 residues.

The CDR3 DNA sequence: TGCGCCAGCAGCCCGGCGGGAGAAGAGACCCAGTACTTC. It codes for CASSPAGEETQYF. The chain couples TRBV5-1 to TRBJ2-5, with TRBD2 matching over 7 bases. The ends lost 4 bases at V and 3 bases at J; junction bases unmatched: 3. Germline CDR1 is SGHRS and CDR2 is YFSETQ. The CDR3 has 13 residues.

This clone appeared once. The V gene is TRBV5-6, the J gene TRBJ2-7; D not resolved. Trimming stripped 3 bases from V and 0 bases from J, with 13 bases between. Germline CDR1 reads SGHDT; CDR2 reads YYEEEE. This CDR3 contains 15 residues. CDR3 sequence (DNA): TGTGCCAGCAGCTCTAAGGAGACGGTCTCCTACGAGCAGTACTTC. It specifies CASSSKETVSYEQYF.

This clone was seen a single time. This rearrangement joins TRBV4-3 to TRBJ2-7; the D gene is possibly TRBD2 (5 bases). The CDR3 contains 15 residues. The V and J ends lost 0 bases and 0 bases respectively, with 9 bases between them. CDR1 and CDR2 from the germline V gene are LGHNA and YSLEER. The CDR3 DNA is TGCGCCAGCAGCCAAGATATGGGGAGCTCCTACGAGCAGTACTTC. This encodes CASSQDMGSSYEQYF.

The V call is TRBV10-3, the J call TRBJ1-6; D call uncertain. Germline CDR1 ENHRY, CDR2 SYGVKD. This CDR3 has 14 residues. V shed 2 bases and J shed 6 bases, with 8 bases lying between them. This chain's CDR3 is CAISENRSNSPLHF. DNA of the CDR3: TGTGCCATCAGTGAGAACAGATCTAATTCACCCCTCCACTTT.

The chain carries TRBV14 and TRBJ1-1; 10 bases line up with TRBD1. Germline V gives CDR1 SGHDN, CDR2 FVKESK. Unmatched junction bases numbered 7, after V lost 4 bases and J lost 5 bases. The CDR3 loop spans 15 amino acids. CDR3 amino acids: CASSPRTGGRTEAFF. The CDR3 DNA reads TGTGCCAGCAGCCCGCGGACAGGGGGTAGGACTGAAGCTTTCTTT. The variable domain in full, with the rest retrieved from reference TRBV14 and TRBJ1-1, is EAGVTQFPSHSVIEKGQTVTLRCDPISGHDNLYWYRRVMGKEIKFLLHFVKESKQDESGMPNNRFLAERTGGTYSTLKVQPAELEDSGVYFCASSPRTGGRTEAFFGQGTRLTVV.

This chain uses TRBV7-2 with TRBJ1-1, with a possible D match to TRBD1 (5 bases). V was clipped by 1 base and J by 8 bases, with 17 bases between them. The CDR3 has 15 amino acids. CDR1 SGHTA and CDR2 FQGNSA come from the germline V gene. In nucleotides, the CDR3 is TGTGCCAGCAGCTTAGGGTTTGGGGCGTCTGGGGAAGCTTTCTTT. It is translated as CASSLGFGASGEAFF.

In DNA form, the CDR3 reads TGTGCCAGCAGTGAACTGGCCGATGCAGATACGCAGTATTTT. Translated, it gives CASSELADADTQYF. V usage is TRBV6-1 and J usage is TRBJ2-3; D gene ambiguous. Germline V gene sequence: CDR1 MNHNS, CDR2 SASEGT. With 2 bases removed from V and 4 bases from J, the gap between germline ends came to 10 bases. The CDR3 is 14 amino acids.

This chain joins TRBV9 and TRBJ2-7, with a weak D call TRBD2 (6 bases). In germline, CDR1 is SGDLS, CDR2 YYNGEE. The CDR3 covers 15 residues. The V and J ends lost 2 bases and 3 bases respectively, with 15 bases between them. The CDR3 loop reads CASSVSGDPSYEQYF. The CDR3 region has the DNA TGTGCCAGCAGCGTTTCGGGGGACCCAAGCTACGAGCAGTACTTC.

V and J are TRBV7-6 and TRBJ2-1, with D possibly TRBD1 on 6 matching bases. The V gene lost 5 bases and the J gene lost 7 bases, with 18 bases spanning the gap. The CDR3 length is 15 residues. Per germline, CDR1 SGHVS and CDR2 FNYEAQ. The CDR3 here is CASSLGTRESNEQFF. The CDR3 nucleotides are TGTGCCAGCAGCCTGGGGACACGGGAATCTAATGAGCAGTTCTTC.

The chain uses TRBV2 and TRBJ1-5; perhaps TRBD1 as D (6 bases). The CDR3 sequence is 14 residues long. Trimming took off 6 bases at V and 4 bases at J, with 13 bases between the two ends. The germline V gene has CDR1 SNHLY and CDR2 FYNNEI. CDR3 bases: TGTGCCAGCAGCGAACAGGGAGGGAATCAGCCCCAGCATTTT. Translation gives CASSEQGGNQPQHF.

The chain recombines TRBV5-1 with TRBJ1-2; weak D call: TRBD1 (5 bases). Germline V lookup: CDR1 SGHRS, CDR2 YFSETQ. V dropped 0 bases and J dropped 2 bases, with 11 bases sitting between them. The CDR3 has 15 residues. The CDR3 loop is CASSLEAGKNYGYTF. The CDR3 DNA sequence: TGCGCCAGCAGCTTGGAGGCAGGGAAGAACTATGGCTACACCTTC.

This rearrangement joins TRBV6-5 to TRBJ1-2, with TRBD1 as a possible D gene (6 bases). Germline V lookup: CDR1 MNHEY, CDR2 SVGAGI. With 8 bases removed from V and 2 bases from J, the gap between germline ends came to 15 bases. This CDR3 comprises 14 residues. The CDR3 DNA sequence: TGTGCCAGCCGATCCCCCGGACAGAACTATGGCTACACCTTC. It translates to CASRSPGQNYGYTF.

The chain joins TRBV18 to TRBJ2-7; D gene ambiguous. Germline V gene data show CDR1 as KGHSH and CDR2 as LQKENI. The ends were cut back, 1 base at V and 2 bases at J, with 9 bases in the middle. CDR3 length equals 14 residues. CDR3: CASSPLTGAYEQYF. For the CDR3, the DNA is TGTGCCAGCTCACCACTGACCGGAGCCTACGAGCAGTACTTC. Variable domain in full (rest from reference TRBV18 and TRBJ2-7): NAGVMQNPRHLVRRRGQEARLRCSPMKGHSHVYWYRQLPEEGLKFMVYLQKENIIDESGMPKERFSAEFPKEGPSILRIQQVVRGDSAAYFCASSPLTGAYEQYFGPGTRLTVT.

The V and J genes are TRBV28 and TRBJ1-3, with D unclear. The V gene's germline CDR1 is MDHEN and CDR2 SYDVKM. The CDR3 spans 14 residues. Trimming removed 3 bases from V and 0 bases from J, with 6 bases in between. The CDR3 protein is CASSFGYSGNTIYF. CDR3 in DNA: TGTGCCAGCAGTTTCGGGTACTCTGGAAACACCATATATTTT. Complete variable domain (other parts from reference TRBV28 and TRBJ1-3): DVKVTQSSRYLVKRTGEKVFLECVQDMDHENMFWYRQDPGLGLRLIYFSYDVKMKEKGDIPEGYSVSREKKERFSLILESASTNQTSMYLCASSFGYSGNTIYFGEGSWLTVV.

CDR3 in amino acids: CASSGLMGQAITNYGYTF. CDR3 nucleotide sequence: TGTGCCAGCAGCGGACTTATGGGACAGGCAATAACTAACTATGGCTACACCTTC. The chain is built from TRBV7-9 and TRBJ1-2; TRBD1 aligns across 8 bases. V lost 5 bases, J lost 0 bases, and 14 bases stayed unmatched. The CDR3 covers 18 residues. Germline CDR1 and CDR2: SEHNR and FQNEAQ (reference sequence).

The rearrangement joins TRBV30 to TRBJ2-2; D is perhaps TRBD1 (5 bases). The CDR3 contains 14 residues. The V and J ends lost 1 base and 3 bases respectively, with 9 bases between them. Per the germline V gene, CDR1 is GTSNPN and CDR2 is SVGIG (reference sequence). The CDR3: CAWSEGSHTGELFF. CDR3 bases: TGTGCCTGGAGTGAGGGGTCGCACACCGGGGAGCTGTTTTTT.

This rearrangement joins TRBV6-5 to TRBJ2-1; 11 bases align to TRBD2. After removal of 8 bases from V and 9 bases from J, the junction contained 6 bases not matched to a gene. This CDR3 has 13 residues. The germline gives CDR1 MNHEY, CDR2 SVGAGI. The CDR3 nucleotides read TGTGCCAGCGGGACTAGCGGCGGGGTTGAGCAGTTCTTC. Encoded protein: CASGTSGGVEQFF.

The chain recombines TRBV5-1 with TRBJ2-2; 10 nucleotides agree with TRBD1. V gave up 4 bases and J gave up 3 bases; unmatched junction bases: 3. This CDR3 spans 15 amino acids. Germline V gene data show CDR1 as SGHRS and CDR2 as YFSETQ. The CDR3 DNA is TGCGCCAGCAGCCTGGACAGGGGGGACACCGGGGAGCTGTTTTTT. This codes for CASSLDRGDTGELFF.

The rearrangement uses TRBV29-1 and TRBJ2-2; a weak D match, TRBD1 (6 bases). Germline V gene lookup returns CDR1 SQVTM and CDR2 ANQGSEA. The CDR3 is made up of 14 amino acids. V lost 4 bases to trimming and J lost 0 bases, with 9 bases between them. The CDR3 nucleotides read TGCAGCGTTGGAAGGGGGACGAACACCGGGGAGCTGTTTTTT. This codes for CSVGRGTNTGELFF.

This clone was recorded only once. This chain links TRBV28 with TRBJ1-2; weak D call: TRBD1 (6 bases). Trimming took off 2 bases at V and 4 bases at J, with 11 bases between the two ends. Germline V gene lookup returns CDR1 MDHEN and CDR2 SYDVKM. This CDR3 is built from 14 residues. The CDR3 bases are TGTGCCAGCAGTTTAGTTCAGGGGCCCTATGGCTACACCTTC. Protein sequence: CASSLVQGPYGYTF.